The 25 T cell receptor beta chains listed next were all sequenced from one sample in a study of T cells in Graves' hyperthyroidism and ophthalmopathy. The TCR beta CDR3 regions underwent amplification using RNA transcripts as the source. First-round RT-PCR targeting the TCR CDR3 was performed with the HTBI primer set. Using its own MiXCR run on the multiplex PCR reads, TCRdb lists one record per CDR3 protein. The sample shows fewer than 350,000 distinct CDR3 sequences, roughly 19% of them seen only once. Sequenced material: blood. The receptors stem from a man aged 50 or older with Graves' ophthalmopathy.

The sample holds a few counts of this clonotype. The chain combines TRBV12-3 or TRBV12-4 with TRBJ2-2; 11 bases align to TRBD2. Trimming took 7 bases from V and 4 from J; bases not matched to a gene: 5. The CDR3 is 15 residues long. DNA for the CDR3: TGTGCCAGCACCCGACTAGCGGGGTTCACCGGGGAGCTGTTTTTT. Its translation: CASTRLAGFTGELFF.

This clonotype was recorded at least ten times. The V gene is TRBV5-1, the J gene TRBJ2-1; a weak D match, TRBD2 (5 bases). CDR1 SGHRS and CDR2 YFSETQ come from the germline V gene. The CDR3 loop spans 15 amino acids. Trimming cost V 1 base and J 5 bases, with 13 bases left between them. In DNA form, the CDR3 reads TGCGCCAGCAGCTTGTGGAGCGGAGAAAACAATGAGCAGTTCTTC. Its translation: CASSLWSGENNEQFF.

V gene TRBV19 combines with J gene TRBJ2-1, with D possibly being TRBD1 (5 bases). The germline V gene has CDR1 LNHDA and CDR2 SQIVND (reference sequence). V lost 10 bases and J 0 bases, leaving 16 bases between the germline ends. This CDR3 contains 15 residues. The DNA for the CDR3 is TGTGCCACCACTGGGGCCGGAAGCTCCTACAATGAGCAGTTCTTC. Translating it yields CATTGAGSSYNEQFF.

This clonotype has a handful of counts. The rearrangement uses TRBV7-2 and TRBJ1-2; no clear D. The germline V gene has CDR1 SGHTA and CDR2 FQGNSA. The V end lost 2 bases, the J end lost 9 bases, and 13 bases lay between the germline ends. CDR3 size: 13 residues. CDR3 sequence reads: CASSLRDDTSYTF. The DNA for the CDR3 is TGTGCCAGCAGCTTACGCGACGATACTAGCTACACCTTC.

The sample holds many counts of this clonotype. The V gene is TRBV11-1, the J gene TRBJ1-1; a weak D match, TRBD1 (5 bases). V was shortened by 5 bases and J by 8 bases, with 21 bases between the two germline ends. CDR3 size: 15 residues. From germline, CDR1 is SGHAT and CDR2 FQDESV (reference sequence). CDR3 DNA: TGTGCCAGCAGCCCTGATAGGGACCCGCGTCGGGAAGCTTTCTTT. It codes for CASSPDRDPRREAFF.

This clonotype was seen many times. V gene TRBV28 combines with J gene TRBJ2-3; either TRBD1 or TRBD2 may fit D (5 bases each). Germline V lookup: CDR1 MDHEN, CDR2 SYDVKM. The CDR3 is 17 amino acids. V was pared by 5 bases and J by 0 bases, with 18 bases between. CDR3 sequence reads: CASSRWGSGKSTDTQYF. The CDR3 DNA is TGTGCCAGCAGTCGATGGGGCAGCGGAAAGAGCACAGATACGCAGTATTTT.

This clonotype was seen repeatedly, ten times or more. The CDR3 DNA reads TGTGCCAGCAGTGTAATGTGGGCAGATACGCAGTATTTT. Residues: CASSVMWADTQYF. This chain joins TRBV2 and TRBJ2-3; D gene unclear. Germline CDR1 reads SNHLY; CDR2 reads FYNNEI. The length of the CDR3 is 13 residues. V lost 4 bases and J lost 4, with 9 bases in between.

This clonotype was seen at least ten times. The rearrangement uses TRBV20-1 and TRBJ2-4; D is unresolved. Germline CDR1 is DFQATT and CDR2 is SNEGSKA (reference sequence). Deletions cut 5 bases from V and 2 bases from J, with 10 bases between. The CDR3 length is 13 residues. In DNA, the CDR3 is TGCAGTGCTCCTGGCCGGTCCAAAAACATTCAGTACTTC. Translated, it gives CSAPGRSKNIQYF.

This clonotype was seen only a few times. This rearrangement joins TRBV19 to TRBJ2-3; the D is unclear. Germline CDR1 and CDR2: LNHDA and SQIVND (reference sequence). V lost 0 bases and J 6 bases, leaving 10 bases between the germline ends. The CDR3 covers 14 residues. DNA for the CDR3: TGTGCCAGTAGTATAGAGACTCCGGTGGATACGCAGTATTTT. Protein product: CASSIETPVDTQYF.

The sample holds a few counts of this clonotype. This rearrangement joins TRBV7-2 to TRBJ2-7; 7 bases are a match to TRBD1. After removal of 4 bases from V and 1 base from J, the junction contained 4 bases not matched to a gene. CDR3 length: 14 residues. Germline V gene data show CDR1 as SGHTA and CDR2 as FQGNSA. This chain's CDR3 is CASSSYRGSYEQYF. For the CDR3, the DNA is TGTGCCAGCAGCTCCTACAGGGGATCCTACGAGCAGTACTTC.

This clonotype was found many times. The CDR3 DNA follows: TGTGCCAGCAGTTTCGGGGAGGAGACCCAGTACTTC. This codes for CASSFGEETQYF. This chain uses TRBV28 with TRBJ2-5; weak D call: TRBD2 (5 bases). V was trimmed by 3 bases and J by 5 bases, leaving 7 bases between them. Per germline, CDR1 MDHEN and CDR2 SYDVKM. The CDR3 consists of 12 residues.

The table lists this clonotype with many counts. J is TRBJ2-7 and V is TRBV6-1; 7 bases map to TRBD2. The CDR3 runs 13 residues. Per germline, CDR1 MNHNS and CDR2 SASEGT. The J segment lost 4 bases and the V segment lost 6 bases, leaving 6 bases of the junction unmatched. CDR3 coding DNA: TGTGCCAGCAGCGACGGCGGGAGTTACGAGCAGTACTTC. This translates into CASSDGGSYEQYF.

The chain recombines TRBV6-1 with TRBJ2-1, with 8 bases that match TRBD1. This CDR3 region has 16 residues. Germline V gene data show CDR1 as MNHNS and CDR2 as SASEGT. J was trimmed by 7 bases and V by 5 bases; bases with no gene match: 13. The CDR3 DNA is TGTGCCAGCAGTTCCCGGACAGGGCGGGCTAATAATGAGCAGTTCTTC. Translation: CASSSRTGRANNEQFF.

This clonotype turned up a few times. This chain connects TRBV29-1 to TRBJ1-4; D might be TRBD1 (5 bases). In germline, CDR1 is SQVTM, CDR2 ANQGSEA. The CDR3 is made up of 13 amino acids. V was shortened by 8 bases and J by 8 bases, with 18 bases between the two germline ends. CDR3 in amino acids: CSSLVQGREKLFF. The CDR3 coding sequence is TGCAGCTCGTTGGTGCAGGGACGCGAAAAACTGTTTTTT.

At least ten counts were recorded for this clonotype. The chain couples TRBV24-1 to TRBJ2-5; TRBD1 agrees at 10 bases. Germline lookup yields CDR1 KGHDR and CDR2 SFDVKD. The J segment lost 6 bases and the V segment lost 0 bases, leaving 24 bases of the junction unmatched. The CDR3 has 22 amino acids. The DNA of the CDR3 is TGTGCCACCAGTGATTTGCATCTTGGGCTCGAACTGACAGGGGGCGCATCCCAGACCCAGTACTTC. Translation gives CATSDLHLGLELTGGASQTQYF.

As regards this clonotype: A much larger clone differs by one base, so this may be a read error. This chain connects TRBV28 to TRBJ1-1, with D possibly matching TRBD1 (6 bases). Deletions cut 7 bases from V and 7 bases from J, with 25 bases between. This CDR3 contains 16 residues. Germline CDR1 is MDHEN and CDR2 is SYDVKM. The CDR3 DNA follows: TGTGCCAGCAACCCCGCGTTAGGGGGTAGTAAGTTTGAAGCTTTCTTT. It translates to CASNPALGGSKFEAFF.

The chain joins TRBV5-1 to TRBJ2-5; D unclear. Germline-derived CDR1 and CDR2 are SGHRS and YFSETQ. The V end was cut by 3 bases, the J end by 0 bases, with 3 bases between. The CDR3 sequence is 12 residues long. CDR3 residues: CASSWDQETQYF. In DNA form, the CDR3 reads TGCGCCAGCAGCTGGGACCAAGAGACCCAGTACTTC.

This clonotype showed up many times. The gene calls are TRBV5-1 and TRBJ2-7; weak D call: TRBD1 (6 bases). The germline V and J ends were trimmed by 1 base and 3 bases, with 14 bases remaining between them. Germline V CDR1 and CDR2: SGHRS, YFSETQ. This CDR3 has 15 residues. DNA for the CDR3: TGCGCCAGCAGCTTGCGGGCGGACAGTCACTACGAGCAGTACTTC. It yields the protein CASSLRADSHYEQYF. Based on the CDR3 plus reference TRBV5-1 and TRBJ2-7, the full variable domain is KAGVTQTPRYLIKTRGQQVTLSCSPISGHRSVSWYQQTPGQGLQFLFEYFSETQRNKGNFPGRFSGRQFSNSRSEMNVSTLELGDSALYLCASSLRADSHYEQYFGPGTRLTVT.

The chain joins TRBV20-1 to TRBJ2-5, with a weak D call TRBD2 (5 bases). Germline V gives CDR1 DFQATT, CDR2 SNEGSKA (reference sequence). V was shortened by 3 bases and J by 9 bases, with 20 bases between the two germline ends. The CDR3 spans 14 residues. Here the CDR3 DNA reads TGCAGTGCTAGGGGAGAGACTGGGTCCTCGGCCCAGTACTTC. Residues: CSARGETGSSAQYF.

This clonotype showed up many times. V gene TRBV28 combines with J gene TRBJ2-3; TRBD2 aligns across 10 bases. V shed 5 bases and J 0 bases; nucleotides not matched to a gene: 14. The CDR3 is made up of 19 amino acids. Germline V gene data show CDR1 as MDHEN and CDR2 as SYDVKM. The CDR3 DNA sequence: TGTGCCAGCAGTGCCCCCGCGGGACTAGCGTCAGGGAGCACAGATACGCAGTATTTT. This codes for CASSAPAGLASGSTDTQYF.

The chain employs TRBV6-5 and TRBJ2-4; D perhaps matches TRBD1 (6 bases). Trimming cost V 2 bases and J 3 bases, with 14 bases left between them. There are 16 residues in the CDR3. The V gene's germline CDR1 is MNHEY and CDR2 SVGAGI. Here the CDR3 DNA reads TGTGCCAGCAGTTACCAGGGGATTGGGGTCAAAAACATTCAGTACTTC. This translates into CASSYQGIGVKNIQYF.

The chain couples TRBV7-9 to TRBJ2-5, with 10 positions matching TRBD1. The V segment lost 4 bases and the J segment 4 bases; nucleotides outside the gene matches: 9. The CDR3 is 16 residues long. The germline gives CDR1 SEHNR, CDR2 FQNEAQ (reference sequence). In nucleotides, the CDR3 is TGTGCCAGCAGCTCACGACAGGGGGCGTTAGGAGAGACCCAGTACTTC. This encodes CASSSRQGALGETQYF.

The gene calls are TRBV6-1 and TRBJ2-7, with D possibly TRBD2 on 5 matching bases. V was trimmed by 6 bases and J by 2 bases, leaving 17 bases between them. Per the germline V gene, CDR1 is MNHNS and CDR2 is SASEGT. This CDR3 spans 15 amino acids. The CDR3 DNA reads TGTGCCAGCAGCCACGGAACGTGGGGAGCCTACGAGCAGTACTTC. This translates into CASSHGTWGAYEQYF.

CDR3 amino acids: CSVGQANTGELFF. The CDR3, as DNA: TGCAGCGTGGGACAGGCCAACACCGGGGAGCTGTTTTTT. This chain joins TRBV29-1 and TRBJ2-2; 8 bases align to TRBD1. CDR1 is SQVTM and CDR2 is ANQGSEA in the germline V gene. Trimming cost V 6 bases and J 2 bases; bases outside gene matches: 2. The CDR3 covers 13 residues.

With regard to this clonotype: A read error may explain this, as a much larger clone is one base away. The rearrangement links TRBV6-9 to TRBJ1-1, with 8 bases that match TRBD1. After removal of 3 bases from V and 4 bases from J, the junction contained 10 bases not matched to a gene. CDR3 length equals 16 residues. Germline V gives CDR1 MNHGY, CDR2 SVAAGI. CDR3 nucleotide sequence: TGTGCCAGCAGTTACACCCGGACAGGGATGTCCACTGAAGCTTTCTTT. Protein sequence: CASSYTRTGMSTEAFF.